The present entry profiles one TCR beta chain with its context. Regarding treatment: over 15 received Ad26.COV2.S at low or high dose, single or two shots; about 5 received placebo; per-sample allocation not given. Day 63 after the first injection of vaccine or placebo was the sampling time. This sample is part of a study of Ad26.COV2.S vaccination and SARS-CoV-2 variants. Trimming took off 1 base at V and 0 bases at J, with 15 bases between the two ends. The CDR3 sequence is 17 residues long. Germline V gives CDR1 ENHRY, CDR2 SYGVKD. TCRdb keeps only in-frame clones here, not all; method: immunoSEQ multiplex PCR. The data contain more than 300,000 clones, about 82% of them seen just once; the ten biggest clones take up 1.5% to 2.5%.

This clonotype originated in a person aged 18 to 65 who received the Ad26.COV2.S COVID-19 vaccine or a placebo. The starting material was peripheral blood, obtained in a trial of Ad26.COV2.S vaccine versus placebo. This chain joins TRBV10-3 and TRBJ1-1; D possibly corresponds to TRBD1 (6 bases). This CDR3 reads CAISELWGLDMNTEAFF. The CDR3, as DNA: TGTGCCATCAGTGAGTTGTGGGGGCTGGACATGAACACTGAAGCTTTCTTT.